Here is one TCR beta chain with its context. The sample is drawn from a study of T cell clones after liver transplantation. Overall study: TCRbeta sequencing after a pre-transplant mixed lymphocyte reaction identified graft-donor-reactive clones, later tracked in post-transplant blood.

Germline V CDR1 and CDR2: SQVTM, ANQGSEA. The trim removed 3 bases at V and 10 bases at J, leaving 12 bases unmatched. The CDR3 covers 15 residues. Clones were sequenced by immunoSEQ multiplex PCR, and TCRdb holds only the in-frame ones, with some missing. Here the sample spans roughly 100,000 clones, approximately 79% being singletons. The chain joins TRBV29-1 to TRBJ2-1, with 10 bases lining up with TRBD2. The source is a human patient who received a liver transplant. Some T cells may be graft donor cells. The source was CD4+ T cells from blood, collected approximately 43 months after liver transplant. CDR3 coding DNA: TGCAGCGTTGATTTAGGTAGCGGGGGGCCAGGGGAGCAGTTCTTC. Residues: CSVDLGSGGPGEQFF.